This T cell receptor (beta chain) derives from a study of early stage breast cancer tumors. Study at large: Invasive lobular carcinomas made up about 30% of the 12 ER+/PR+/HER2- tumors.

Profiling relied on immunoSEQ multiplex PCR, and the TCRdb table lists in-frame clones only, not all of them. Of roughly 60,000 clones in the sample, over 65% were seen once. About this clone itself: What it binds is not known.

This CDR3 has 13 amino acids. Germline CDR1 and CDR2: MNHNY and SVGAGI (reference sequence). Between the trimmed V and J ends, which lost 7 bases and 0 bases, there was a span of 7 bases. Study results and limitations: Comparing each tissue with blood distinguished tumor from normal in about 85% of the 16 patients. Most shared enriched TCRB sequences were commonly generated ones.

The clonotype comes from a person younger than 45 with breast cancer. The V call is TRBV6-6, the J call TRBJ2-1; D is perhaps TRBD2 (5 bases). Sequenced material: blood. Here the CDR3 reads CASKDSSYNEQFF. The CDR3 coding sequence is TGTGCCAGCAAGGACTCCTCCTACAATGAGCAGTTCTTC.